The clone carrying this T cell receptor beta chain has a count of ten or more. Its antigen is not known. TCRdb called the RACE reads again in MiXCR, with one record for every CDR3 protein. The data hold approximately 52,000 distinct CDR3 sequences, with 9.5% to 11% observed a single time. The time point is: patch test 1, 2 weeks after DPC sensitization. Treatment here: therapeutic diphenylcyclopropenone sensitization with weekly scalp DPC. Extraction yielded total RNA from whole blood (unfractionated). These data belong to a study of human T cells and chemical hapten exposure. For the study at large: The patients were mostly female; they had alopecia areata, totalis or universalis. General study results and limits: With regard to DPC sensitization, TCRs above 1 in 1000 frequency did not change. There was alopecia in the donors, so their immune response may differ from that of healthy people.

The sequenced sample was whole blood, obtained in connection with sensitization to the hapten diphenylcyclopropenone (DPC). The TCR originated in a woman aged 40 to 50 with alopecia areata. Some clones in this sample may be carry-over from other donors' samples.

CDR3 amino acids: CASSQDQERGDSPLHF. DNA for the CDR3: TGCGCCAGCAGCCAAGATCAGGAGCGCGGGGATTCACCCCTCCACTTT. The chain couples TRBV4-3 to TRBJ1-6; D is undetermined. Germline CDR1 and CDR2: LGHNA and YSLEER. The ends were cut back, 0 bases at V and 8 bases at J, with 14 bases in the middle. The CDR3 loop spans 16 amino acids.